This TCR beta chain derives from a study of regulatory T cells in long-lasting Graves disease. Study details: More than 5 years of antithyroid drugs with positive TSH receptor antibodies defined persistent Graves' disease.

Germline V gene sequence: CDR1 SEHNR, CDR2 FQNEAQ (reference sequence). The CDR3 totals 15 residues. V was pared by 8 bases and J by 4 bases, with 11 bases of the junction left unmatched. Assembly of TCR beta libraries relied on iRepertoire HTBI primers together with Arm-PCR of CDR3 regions. Original data processing: Identification of gene segments yielded approximately 62 TRBV and 14 to 15 TRBJ across samples. From the multiplex PCR reads, TCRdb called clonotypes with MiXCR, one entry per CDR3 protein. TCRdb, not the authors, supplied the V and J calls. The sample shows 430,000 or so distinct CDR3 sequences, over 20% of them seen only once. Findings and caveats of the study: TRBV28 was favored in persistent disease, as were TRBJ1-2 and TRBJ2-5.

In its sample, this clonotype was seen many times. What it binds is not known. The time point was: persistent/refractory GD, antithyroid drugs over 5 years with positive TRAb. Preparation of the TCR library used RNA extracted from PBMCs. Blood from the periphery, nine milliliters in all, was drawn into EDTA tubes. Sequencing used peripheral blood mononuclear cells (PBMCs), obtained when the disease was refractory, from a patient treated with antithyroid drugs. The receptor's source is a female donor with Graves disease. This chain links TRBV7-9 with TRBJ2-5; TRBD2 matches 9 bases. CDR3 amino acids: CASGKFRAGGETQYF. CDR3 nucleotides: TGTGCCAGCGGGAAATTTCGAGCGGGAGGAGAGACCCAGTACTTC.